This entry is about one T cell receptor (beta chain). This record comes from a study of PD-1 blockade in classical Hodgkin lymphoma. CDR3 length: 14 residues. Between the trimmed V and J ends, which lost 4 bases and 2 bases, there was a span of 12 bases. Germline V gene lookup returns CDR1 SGDLS and CDR2 YYNGEE. TCRdb's table, derived via immunoSEQ multiplex PCR, lists solely in-frame clones and lacks some. The repertoire has about 90,000 clones, approximately 90% of them found once; the top ten carry around 3%. Time point defined: cycle 4 day 1 (C4D1), after more than five weeks of nivolumab. In every patient, relapse followed autologous stem cell transplantation, while exposure to brentuximab vedotin differed.

This rearrangement joins TRBV9 to TRBJ2-5, with D possibly TRBD2 on 5 matching bases. The sequence was collected from a human donor with classical Hodgkin lymphoma. Sequenced material: peripheral blood mononuclear cells (PBMCs), taken before the fourth cycle of nivolumab. CDR3 in DNA: TGTGCCAGCAGCACGATTGAGGGACAAGAGACCCAGTACTTC. Protein product: CASSTIEGQETQYF.